This TCR beta chain was observed in a study of blood T cells in healthy people across ages. Study-level results: Lack of knowledge of donor CMV status possibly confounded expanded clonotype changes.

A note on this clonotype: Its target is not known.

A sample-barcoded 5' primer and a J-beta primer mix were used in a second PCR of roughly 7 to 11 cycles. Each sample yielded at least 2.5 million CDR3-containing paired-end reads. TCRdb fed the 5' RACE reads into MiXCR, producing one record per CDR3 protein. The sample shows roughly 1,300,000 distinct CDR3 sequences, roughly 64% of them seen only once. V dropped 7 bases and J dropped 6 bases, with 16 bases sitting between them. In germline, CDR1 is MDHEN, CDR2 SYDVKM. CDR3 size: 14 residues. The TCR was taken from a man younger than 30 in good health. The source material was blood. The chain links TRBV28 to TRBJ1-5; D unclear. The CDR3 DNA reads TGTGCCAGCACCTTGGCGGGGTCAGGTCAGCCCCAGCATTTT. It is translated as CASTLAGSGQPQHF. The full variable domain, rest sourced from reference TRBV28 and TRBJ1-5, is DVKVTQSSRYLVKRTGEKVFLECVQDMDHENMFWYRQDPGLGLRLIYFSYDVKMKEKGDIPEGYSVSREKKERFSLILESASTNQTSMYLCASTLAGSGQPQHFGDGTRLSIL.